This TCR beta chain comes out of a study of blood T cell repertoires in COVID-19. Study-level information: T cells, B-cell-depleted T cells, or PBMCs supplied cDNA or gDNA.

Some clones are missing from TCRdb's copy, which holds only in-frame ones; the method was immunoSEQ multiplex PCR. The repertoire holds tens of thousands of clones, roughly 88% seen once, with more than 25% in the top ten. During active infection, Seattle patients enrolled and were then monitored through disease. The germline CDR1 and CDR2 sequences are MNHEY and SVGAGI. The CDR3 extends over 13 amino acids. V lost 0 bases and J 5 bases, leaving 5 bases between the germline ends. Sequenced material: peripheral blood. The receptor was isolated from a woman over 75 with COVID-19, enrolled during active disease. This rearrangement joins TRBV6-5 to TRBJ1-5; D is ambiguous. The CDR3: CASSYSEDQPQHF. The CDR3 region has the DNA TGTGCCAGCAGTTACTCAGAGGATCAGCCCCAGCATTTT.